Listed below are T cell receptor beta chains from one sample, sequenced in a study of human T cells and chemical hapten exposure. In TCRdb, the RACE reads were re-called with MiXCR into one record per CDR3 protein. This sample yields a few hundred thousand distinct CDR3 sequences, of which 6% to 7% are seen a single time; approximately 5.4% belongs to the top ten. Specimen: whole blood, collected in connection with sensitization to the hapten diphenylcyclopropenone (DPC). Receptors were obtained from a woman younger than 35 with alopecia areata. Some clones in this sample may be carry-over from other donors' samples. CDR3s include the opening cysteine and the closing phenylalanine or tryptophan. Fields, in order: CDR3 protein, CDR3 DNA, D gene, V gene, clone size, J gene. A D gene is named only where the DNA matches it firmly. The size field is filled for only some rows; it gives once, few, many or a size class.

CDR3 protein: CASSLMATGDTQYF
CDR3 DNA: TGTGCCAGCAGCTTAATGGCTACCGGAGATACGCAGTATTTT
D gene: .
V gene: TRBV7-9
clone size: .
J gene: TRBJ2-3

CDR3 protein: CATSDSDSYGYTF
CDR3 DNA: TGTGCCACCAGTGATTCGGACAGCTATGGCTACACCTTC
D gene: .
V gene: TRBV24-1
clone size: many
J gene: TRBJ1-2

CDR3 protein: CAISETDTQYF
CDR3 DNA: TGTGCCATCAGTGAGACAGATACGCAGTATTTT
D gene: .
V gene: TRBV10-3
clone size: few
J gene: TRBJ2-3

CDR3 protein: CASSFNGNYGYTF
CDR3 DNA: TGTGCCAGCAGTTTTAATGGGAACTATGGCTACACCTTC
D gene: .
V gene: TRBV12-3/TRBV12-4
clone size: many
J gene: TRBJ1-2

CDR3 protein: CASSLGLTTYEQYF
CDR3 DNA: TGTGCCAGCAGTTTGGGACTGACCACCTACGAGCAGTACTTC
D gene: .
V gene: TRBV28
clone size: .
J gene: TRBJ2-7

CDR3 protein: CASSRTRTDTQYF
CDR3 DNA: TGTGCCAGCAGCCGGACCCGCACAGATACGCAGTATTTT
D gene: .
V gene: TRBV11-1
clone size: few
J gene: TRBJ2-3

CDR3 protein: CASSSSGTSINEQFF
CDR3 DNA: TGTGCCAGCAGCTCGTCCGGGACTAGCATAAATGAGCAGTTCTTC
D gene: TRBD2
V gene: TRBV7-9
clone size: .
J gene: TRBJ2-1

CDR3 protein: CAITRRLAGGSAQYF
CDR3 DNA: TGTGCCATCACACGTCGACTAGCGGGGGGGAGTGCGCAGTATTTT
D gene: TRBD2
V gene: TRBV6-1
clone size: few
J gene: TRBJ2-3

CDR3 protein: CASRRTGTHSGANVLTF
CDR3 DNA: TGTGCCAGCAGGCGGACAGGGACTCACTCTGGGGCCAACGTCCTGACTTTC
D gene: TRBD1
V gene: TRBV12-3/TRBV12-4
clone size: .
J gene: TRBJ2-6

CDR3 protein: CASSGFLADYNEQFF
CDR3 DNA: TGTGCCAGCAGTGGTTTTCTAGCGGATTACAATGAGCAGTTCTTC
D gene: TRBD2
V gene: TRBV2
clone size: few
J gene: TRBJ2-1

CDR3 protein: CSARREGARSPLHF
CDR3 DNA: TGCAGTGCTAGGAGGGAGGGGGCACGGTCACCCCTCCACTTT
D gene: TRBD1
V gene: TRBV20-1
clone size: few
J gene: TRBJ1-6

CDR3 protein: CASSRRSSEYTDTQYF
CDR3 DNA: TGCGCCAGCAGCCGCCGATCTAGCGAATACACAGATACGCAGTATTTT
D gene: .
V gene: TRBV5-1
clone size: few
J gene: TRBJ2-3

CDR3 protein: CSVVGTLNTEAFF
CDR3 DNA: TGCAGCGTCGTCGGGACCTTGAACACTGAAGCTTTCTTT
D gene: .
V gene: TRBV29-1
clone size: many
J gene: TRBJ1-1

CDR3 protein: CASSLGTSGGKDTQYF
CDR3 DNA: TGTGCCAGCAGCTTGGGGACTAGCGGGGGGAAAGATACGCAGTATTTT
D gene: TRBD2
V gene: TRBV5-6
clone size: few
J gene: TRBJ2-3